A selection of T cell receptor beta chains follows, all from one sample in a study of shared clonotypes between healthy human individuals. TCRdb keeps only in-frame clones here, not all; method: immunoSEQ multiplex PCR. The sample contains about 980,000 clones, approximately 76% of which appear only once. Specimen: memory CD4+ T cells sorted from blood. These receptors were taken from a man aged 18 to 29 in good health. Each CDR3 is given with its conserved first and last residue. The order of the fields is CDR3 length, D gene, V gene, J gene, clone size, CDR3 DNA, CDR3 protein. A D gene is named only where the DNA matches it firmly. The size of a clone is reported for some rows only, either as once, few or many, or as a class for expanded clones.

CDR3 length: 14; D gene: TRBD1; V gene: TRBV5-1; J gene: TRBJ2-5; clone size: once; CDR3 DNA: TGCGCCAGCAGCCCCGGGACAGCCCAAGAGACCCAGTACTTC; CDR3 protein: CASSPGTAQETQYF
CDR3 length: 13; D gene: NA; V gene: TRBV30; J gene: TRBJ1-1; clone size: NA; CDR3 DNA: TGTGCCTGGAGTGTAGGCCCCGGGACGGGTGCTTTCTTT; CDR3 protein: CAWSVGPGTGAFF
CDR3 length: 15; D gene: TRBD2; V gene: TRBV7-9; J gene: TRBJ2-7; clone size: NA; CDR3 DNA: TGTGCCAGCAGCCGACTGACTAGCGGGGCCTACGAGCAGTACTTC; CDR3 protein: CASSRLTSGAYEQYF
CDR3 length: 14; D gene: NA; V gene: TRBV11-2; J gene: TRBJ1-3; clone size: once; CDR3 DNA: TGTGCCACACGGGATGTTCACTCTGGAAACACCATATATTTT; CDR3 protein: CATRDVHSGNTIYF
CDR3 length: 14; D gene: NA; V gene: TRBV5-1; J gene: TRBJ2-7; clone size: NA; CDR3 DNA: TGCGCCAGCAGCAAACAGGTCGGACCTAACGAGCAGTACTTC; CDR3 protein: CASSKQVGPNEQYF
CDR3 length: 12; D gene: TRBD1; V gene: TRBV2; J gene: TRBJ2-7; clone size: NA; CDR3 DNA: TGTGCCAGCAGTGTAGTGGGGGACAGGAGCTCTTTC; CDR3 protein: CASSVVGDRSSF
CDR3 length: 14; D gene: NA; V gene: TRBV5-6; J gene: TRBJ2-5; clone size: NA; CDR3 DNA: TGTGCCAGCAGCTTGATACAGACTCAAGAGACCCAGTACTTC; CDR3 protein: CASSLIQTQETQYF
CDR3 length: 15; D gene: TRBD1; V gene: TRBV5-4; J gene: TRBJ2-5; clone size: NA; CDR3 DNA: TGTGCCAGCAGCTTGGTAGACAGGGTGCAAGAGACCCAGTACTTC; CDR3 protein: CASSLVDRVQETQYF
CDR3 length: 11; D gene: NA; V gene: TRBV30; J gene: TRBJ2-1; clone size: NA; CDR3 DNA: TGTGCCTGGAGTGTACGAAGTGAGCAGTTCTTC; CDR3 protein: CAWSVRSEQFF
CDR3 length: 16; D gene: TRBD1; V gene: TRBV19; J gene: TRBJ1-1; clone size: NA; CDR3 DNA: TGTGCCAGTAGTATAGAGCCCCCCCGACAGGGGATAAAGGCTTTCTTT; CDR3 protein: CASSIEPPRQGIKAFF
CDR3 length: 15; D gene: TRBD1; V gene: TRBV28; J gene: TRBJ2-3; clone size: NA; CDR3 DNA: TGTGCCAGCAGTTTAAACGGCAGGGGGCACGATACGCAGTATTTT; CDR3 protein: CASSLNGRGHDTQYF
CDR3 length: 15; D gene: NA; V gene: TRBV9; J gene: TRBJ1-2; clone size: NA; CDR3 DNA: TGTGCCAGCAGCGTAAGTCCCAGGGTTCTCTATGGCTACACCTTC; CDR3 protein: CASSVSPRVLYGYTF
CDR3 length: 12; D gene: NA; V gene: TRBV27; J gene: TRBJ2-7; clone size: NA; CDR3 DNA: TGTGCCAGCAGCCGACAGGTCCACGAGCAGTACTTC; CDR3 protein: CASSRQVHEQYF
CDR3 length: 12; D gene: NA; V gene: TRBV7-2; J gene: TRBJ2-3; clone size: NA; CDR3 DNA: TGTGCCAGCAGCTCGGTAGGAGATACGCAGTATTTT; CDR3 protein: CASSSVGDTQYF
CDR3 length: 9; D gene: NA; V gene: TRBV20-1; J gene: TRBJ2-7; clone size: NA; CDR3 DNA: TGCAGTGCGGGACGCGAGCAGTACTTC; CDR3 protein: CSAGREQYF
CDR3 length: 16; D gene: NA; V gene: TRBV6-1; J gene: TRBJ2-7; clone size: once; CDR3 DNA: TGTGCCAGCAGTGTCTCCCCGGCCGGGGCCGCCTACGAGCAGTACTTC; CDR3 protein: CASSVSPAGAAYEQYF
CDR3 length: 15; D gene: NA; V gene: TRBV18; J gene: TRBJ1-2; clone size: NA; CDR3 DNA: TGTGCCAGCTCACCGGGCGTGCAAGGGGCGGGCGGCTACACCTTC; CDR3 protein: CASSPGVQGAGGYTF
CDR3 length: 9; D gene: NA; V gene: TRBV7-9; J gene: TRBJ2-7; clone size: NA; CDR3 DNA: TGTGCCAGCAGCTACGAGCAGTACTTC; CDR3 protein: CASSYEQYF
CDR3 length: 14; D gene: NA; V gene: TRBV28; J gene: TRBJ1-5; clone size: NA; CDR3 DNA: TGTGCCAGCACGGAGGGAGTGGGCAATCAGCCCCAGCATTTT; CDR3 protein: CASTEGVGNQPQHF
CDR3 length: 13; D gene: NA; V gene: TRBV19; J gene: TRBJ2-4; clone size: NA; CDR3 DNA: TGTGCCAGTAGTAGGCGGCAGGGAAACATTCAGTACTTC; CDR3 protein: CASSRRQGNIQYF
CDR3 length: 15; D gene: TRBD1; V gene: TRBV19; J gene: TRBJ1-2; clone size: few; CDR3 DNA: TGTGCCAGTAGTTCCTCCCGACAGGGGAAAAGCGGCTACACCTTC; CDR3 protein: CASSSSRQGKSGYTF
CDR3 length: 15; D gene: TRBD1; V gene: TRBV28; J gene: TRBJ1-5; clone size: NA; CDR3 DNA: TGTGCCAGCAGTTCAAACAGGGGTGGCAATCAGCCCCAGCATTTT; CDR3 protein: CASSSNRGGNQPQHF
CDR3 length: 15; D gene: NA; V gene: TRBV11-3; J gene: TRBJ2-2; clone size: once; CDR3 DNA: TGTGCCAGCAGCTTATACGGGAGTGACACCGGGGAGCTGTTTTTT; CDR3 protein: CASSLYGSDTGELFF
CDR3 length: 16; D gene: NA; V gene: TRBV5-1; J gene: TRBJ1-1; clone size: few; CDR3 DNA: TGCGCCAGCACCCCGGGGGTGGGACGGTTGAACACTGAAGCTTTCTTT; CDR3 protein: CASTPGVGRLNTEAFF
CDR3 length: 15; D gene: TRBD1; V gene: TRBV6-1; J gene: TRBJ2-7; clone size: NA; CDR3 DNA: TGTGCCAGCAGTGATAAGGGACAGGGGGCCTACGAGCAGTACTTC; CDR3 protein: CASSDKGQGAYEQYF
CDR3 length: 13; D gene: TRBD1; V gene: TRBV6-5; J gene: TRBJ1-3; clone size: NA; CDR3 DNA: TGTGCCAGCAGGCAGGGGGCTGGAAACACCATATATTTT; CDR3 protein: CASRQGAGNTIYF
CDR3 length: 14; D gene: NA; V gene: TRBV5-4; J gene: TRBJ1-1; clone size: many; CDR3 DNA: TGTGCCAGCAGCTTGGACCCTATGAACACTGAAGCTTTCTTT; CDR3 protein: CASSLDPMNTEAFF
CDR3 length: 14; D gene: NA; V gene: TRBV5-1; J gene: TRBJ2-3; clone size: few; CDR3 DNA: TGCGCCAGCAGCTTACAAGGGGGGGCAGATACGCAGTATTTT; CDR3 protein: CASSLQGGADTQYF
CDR3 length: 13; D gene: NA; V gene: TRBV2; J gene: TRBJ1-2; clone size: NA; CDR3 DNA: TGTGCCAGCAGTGAAGCCGGCTTCTATGGCTACACCTTC; CDR3 protein: CASSEAGFYGYTF
CDR3 length: 15; D gene: TRBD1; V gene: TRBV18; J gene: TRBJ1-2; clone size: NA; CDR3 DNA: TGTGCCAGCTCACCAGGACAGGTGAACCTCTATGGCTACACCTTC; CDR3 protein: CASSPGQVNLYGYTF
CDR3 length: 14; D gene: NA; V gene: TRBV19; J gene: TRBJ2-2; clone size: NA; CDR3 DNA: TGTGCCAGCCTGGGACGGTTGAACACCGGGGAGCTGTTTTTT; CDR3 protein: CASLGRLNTGELFF
CDR3 length: 16; D gene: NA; V gene: TRBV7-2; J gene: TRBJ1-6; clone size: NA; CDR3 DNA: TGTGCCAGCAGCTTAGACCGCGCCGCATATAATTCACCCCTCCACTTT; CDR3 protein: CASSLDRAAYNSPLHF
CDR3 length: 13; D gene: NA; V gene: TRBV2; J gene: TRBJ1-1; clone size: few; CDR3 DNA: TGTGCCAGCACCCTTGGGGAGAACACTGAAGCTTTCTTT; CDR3 protein: CASTLGENTEAFF
CDR3 length: 14; D gene: TRBD1; V gene: TRBV18; J gene: TRBJ1-4; clone size: NA; CDR3 DNA: TGTGCCAGCTCACCTACAGGGGGGCTCGCGGAACTGTTTTTT; CDR3 protein: CASSPTGGLAELFF
CDR3 length: 14; D gene: NA; V gene: TRBV2; J gene: TRBJ1-1; clone size: NA; CDR3 DNA: TGTGCCAGCAGTGAGGGGGCAGGGGACACTGAAGCTTTCTTT; CDR3 protein: CASSEGAGDTEAFF
CDR3 length: 14; D gene: NA; V gene: TRBV11-2; J gene: TRBJ1-5; clone size: few; CDR3 DNA: TGTGCCAGCAGCTTAGATTTCGGCAATCAGCCCCAGCATTTT; CDR3 protein: CASSLDFGNQPQHF
CDR3 length: 15; D gene: NA; V gene: TRBV18; J gene: TRBJ2-3; clone size: NA; CDR3 DNA: TGTGCCAGCTCACCGAGCCTGGCATCCACAGATACGCAGTATTTT; CDR3 protein: CASSPSLASTDTQYF